This is a list of T cell receptor beta chains from one sample in a study of blood T cell repertoires in COVID-19. The table came from immunoSEQ multiplex PCR; TCRdb's copy has only in-frame clones and leaves some out. The sample contains around 200,000 clones, 65% to 85% of which appear only once. What was sequenced was peripheral blood. These receptors were taken from a man between 35 and 55 years old with active or convalescent COVID-19. CDR3s include the opening cysteine and the closing phenylalanine or tryptophan. The D gene is left open where the match is weak. Clone size is not always given. Where it is, it says once, few, many or a class for expanded clones.

CDR3nt: TGTGCCAGCAGCCACGGGAATTTAGCCGAGCAGTACTTC
CDR3aa: CASSHGNLAEQYF
v_gene: TRBV14
abundance: NA
d_gene: NA
j_gene: TRBJ2-7

CDR3nt: TGTGCCAGCAGTTACTCGACGGACAGGGGCCTTTATAGCAATCAGCCCCAGCATTTT
CDR3aa: CASSYSTDRGLYSNQPQHF
v_gene: TRBV6-2/TRBV6-3
abundance: NA
d_gene: TRBD1
j_gene: TRBJ1-5

CDR3nt: TGTGCCAGTACGGCGGGAGGAGGGTACAATGAGCAGTTCTTC
CDR3aa: CASTAGGGYNEQFF
v_gene: TRBV19
abundance: once
d_gene: TRBD2
j_gene: TRBJ2-1

CDR3nt: TGTGCCATCAGTAAAGGGACTCCCACCGGGGAGCTGTTTTTT
CDR3aa: CAISKGTPTGELFF
v_gene: TRBV10-3
abundance: once
d_gene: NA
j_gene: TRBJ2-2

CDR3nt: TGTGCCAGCAGCTTGACAGGGCGAGTGGAGACCCAGTACTTC
CDR3aa: CASSLTGRVETQYF
v_gene: TRBV13
abundance: NA
d_gene: TRBD1
j_gene: TRBJ2-5

CDR3nt: TGTGCCACCAGCAGAGTTCGTACAGGGGATGGCTACACCTTC
CDR3aa: CATSRVRTGDGYTF
v_gene: TRBV15
abundance: few
d_gene: TRBD1
j_gene: TRBJ1-2

CDR3nt: TGTGCCATCAGTGTCAAACAGGGAAACACCATATATTTT
CDR3aa: CAISVKQGNTIYF
v_gene: TRBV10-3
abundance: NA
d_gene: NA
j_gene: TRBJ1-3

CDR3nt: TGTGCCAGTAGTATTTCCGGGACAGGGACGAGCGAGCAGTTCTTC
CDR3aa: CASSISGTGTSEQFF
v_gene: TRBV19
abundance: NA
d_gene: TRBD1
j_gene: TRBJ2-1

CDR3nt: TGTGCCAGTAGGGACAGGGAGATATATGGCTACACCTTC
CDR3aa: CASRDREIYGYTF
v_gene: TRBV19
abundance: NA
d_gene: TRBD1
j_gene: TRBJ1-2

CDR3nt: TGTGCCAGCAGCCCGGACAGTTCTAACTATGGCTACACCTTC
CDR3aa: CASSPDSSNYGYTF
v_gene: TRBV3-1/TRBV3-2
abundance: NA
d_gene: NA
j_gene: TRBJ1-2

CDR3nt: TGCGCCAGCAGTGAACAGCTCAATCAGCCCCAGCATTTT
CDR3aa: CASSEQLNQPQHF
v_gene: TRBV10-2
abundance: NA
d_gene: NA
j_gene: TRBJ1-5

CDR3nt: TGTGCCAGTAGTATAGGACAGGGTGGGGCCGAGACCCAGTACTTC
CDR3aa: CASSIGQGGAETQYF
v_gene: TRBV19
abundance: once
d_gene: TRBD1
j_gene: TRBJ2-5

CDR3nt: TGTGCCAGTAGTATTGGGGACAGGGCCACCTATGGCTACACCTTC
CDR3aa: CASSIGDRATYGYTF
v_gene: TRBV19
abundance: NA
d_gene: TRBD1
j_gene: TRBJ1-2

CDR3nt: TGTGCCAGCAGTTACCTGGGCGGGAGCCCGGGGGAGACCCAGTACTTC
CDR3aa: CASSYLGGSPGETQYF
v_gene: TRBV6-5
abundance: NA
d_gene: TRBD2
j_gene: TRBJ2-5

CDR3nt: TGCAGCGTTGAGGGGAGAACCTCCTACGAGCAGTACTTC
CDR3aa: CSVEGRTSYEQYF
v_gene: TRBV29-1
abundance: NA
d_gene: NA
j_gene: TRBJ2-7

CDR3nt: TGCGCCAGCAGCGCTGGACAGGGTGCTCCCGATGAGCAGTTCTTC
CDR3aa: CASSAGQGAPDEQFF
v_gene: TRBV5-1
abundance: once
d_gene: TRBD1
j_gene: TRBJ2-1

CDR3nt: TGTGCCAGCAGTTTATCCGCGACTAGCGGGGGTATACGTATAGCCAAAAACATTCAGTACTTC
CDR3aa: CASSLSATSGGIRIAKNIQYF
v_gene: TRBV27
abundance: NA
d_gene: TRBD2
j_gene: TRBJ2-4

CDR3nt: TGTGCCTGGAGTATGAGGGCAGACAATGAGCAGTTCTTC
CDR3aa: CAWSMRADNEQFF
v_gene: TRBV30
abundance: NA
d_gene: NA
j_gene: TRBJ2-1

CDR3nt: TGTGCCTGGAGCGTTACAGGGGCCAACACCATATATTTT
CDR3aa: CAWSVTGANTIYF
v_gene: TRBV30
abundance: NA
d_gene: TRBD1
j_gene: TRBJ1-3

CDR3nt: TGTGCCAGCAGGCTGACAGGAAACTATGGCTACACCTTC
CDR3aa: CASRLTGNYGYTF
v_gene: TRBV6-5
abundance: NA
d_gene: NA
j_gene: TRBJ1-2

CDR3nt: TGTGCCAGCAGTCCAGGGTGGGTAGGCAATCAGCCCCAGCATTTT
CDR3aa: CASSPGWVGNQPQHF
v_gene: TRBV7-2
abundance: NA
d_gene: NA
j_gene: TRBJ1-5

CDR3nt: TGTGCTAGTGGTTTGGAAGGGGGCGGTCAGCCCCAGCATTTT
CDR3aa: CASGLEGGGQPQHF
v_gene: TRBV12-5
abundance: once
d_gene: TRBD1
j_gene: TRBJ1-5

CDR3nt: TGTGCCAGCAGCTTGGTGAACAAAGGCTACACCTTC
CDR3aa: CASSLVNKGYTF
v_gene: TRBV5-4
abundance: NA
d_gene: NA
j_gene: TRBJ1-2

CDR3nt: TGTGCCAGCAGTTATACCGGACTGGCTGGAGGCGGGGAGCTGTTTTTT
CDR3aa: CASSYTGLAGGGELFF
v_gene: TRBV6-2/TRBV6-3
abundance: NA
d_gene: NA
j_gene: TRBJ2-2

CDR3nt: TGCGCCAGCAGCTCGGGGACAGGGAGCTCCTATAATTCACCCCTCCACTTT
CDR3aa: CASSSGTGSSYNSPLHF
v_gene: TRBV5-1
abundance: NA
d_gene: TRBD1
j_gene: TRBJ1-6

CDR3nt: TGTGCCAGCCCCCCGCCGGGCAGGGCCTACGAGCAGTACTTC
CDR3aa: CASPPPGRAYEQYF
v_gene: TRBV6-5
abundance: NA
d_gene: NA
j_gene: TRBJ2-7

CDR3nt: TGTGCCAGCAGTTCCGAATACAAAATGGGGCCTTACGAGCAGTACTTC
CDR3aa: CASSSEYKMGPYEQYF
v_gene: TRBV27
abundance: NA
d_gene: NA
j_gene: TRBJ2-7

CDR3nt: TGTGCCAGCAGCTTAAAGGATCACAGTCGGCTGAACACTGAAGCTTTCTTT
CDR3aa: CASSLKDHSRLNTEAFF
v_gene: TRBV7-3
abundance: NA
d_gene: NA
j_gene: TRBJ1-1

CDR3nt: TGCGCCAGCAGCCAAGTGGGACAGGTGAACACCGGGGAGCTGTTTTTT
CDR3aa: CASSQVGQVNTGELFF
v_gene: TRBV4-3
abundance: NA
d_gene: TRBD1
j_gene: TRBJ2-2

CDR3nt: TGTGCCAGCAGTGAAGCTTTCGGGATGCGTGGCTACACCTTC
CDR3aa: CASSEAFGMRGYTF
v_gene: TRBV6-1
abundance: NA
d_gene: NA
j_gene: TRBJ1-2

CDR3nt: TGTGCCAGCAGCCGTCGACAGGGGGCTTATGGCTACACCTTC
CDR3aa: CASSRRQGAYGYTF
v_gene: TRBV14
abundance: few
d_gene: TRBD1
j_gene: TRBJ1-2

CDR3nt: TGTGCCAGCAGTTGGAATCGACAGGTTGTAGGCTACACCTTC
CDR3aa: CASSWNRQVVGYTF
v_gene: TRBV6-5
abundance: NA
d_gene: NA
j_gene: TRBJ1-2

CDR3nt: TGTGCCAGCAGCAAACTGGTGGGAGGGCCCCATGCCCTCTTTTACGAGCAGTACTTC
CDR3aa: CASSKLVGGPHALFYEQYF
v_gene: TRBV21-1
abundance: NA
d_gene: NA
j_gene: TRBJ2-7

CDR3nt: TGTGCCAGTACTACTAGCGGGGGGCGACCCTACAATGAGCAGTTCTTC
CDR3aa: CASTTSGGRPYNEQFF
v_gene: TRBV19
abundance: NA
d_gene: TRBD2
j_gene: TRBJ2-1

CDR3nt: TGTGCCAGCAGCTTAGGGACAGTCACCGGGGAGCTGTTTTTT
CDR3aa: CASSLGTVTGELFF
v_gene: TRBV13
abundance: NA
d_gene: NA
j_gene: TRBJ2-2

CDR3nt: TGTGCCAGCAGTGAAGCGAGCGGGTTCTACGAGCAGTACTTC
CDR3aa: CASSEASGFYEQYF
v_gene: TRBV6-1
abundance: NA
d_gene: NA
j_gene: TRBJ2-7

CDR3nt: TGTGCCAGCAGTTGGCAGGCGAACACTGAAGCTTTCTTT
CDR3aa: CASSWQANTEAFF
v_gene: TRBV2
abundance: NA
d_gene: NA
j_gene: TRBJ1-1

CDR3nt: TGTGCCAGCAGCGTAACAGCGGGAGGGGTAGATACGCAGTATTTT
CDR3aa: CASSVTAGGVDTQYF
v_gene: TRBV9
abundance: NA
d_gene: TRBD2
j_gene: TRBJ2-3

CDR3nt: TGTGCCACCAGCAGCACAGCCGACCAAGAGACCCAGTACTTC
CDR3aa: CATSSTADQETQYF
v_gene: TRBV15
abundance: NA
d_gene: NA
j_gene: TRBJ2-5

CDR3nt: TGTGCCAGCCACGCAGGGGCGGGTGAAAAACTGTTTTTT
CDR3aa: CASHAGAGEKLFF
v_gene: TRBV2
abundance: NA
d_gene: NA
j_gene: TRBJ1-4

CDR3nt: TGTGCCAGCAGTAGGGCGGGAGGCACACGGGAGACCCAGTACTTC
CDR3aa: CASSRAGGTRETQYF
v_gene: TRBV27
abundance: NA
d_gene: TRBD2
j_gene: TRBJ2-5

CDR3nt: TGTGCCAGCTCACCTAGGGGGAACCAAGAGACCCAGTACTTC
CDR3aa: CASSPRGNQETQYF
v_gene: TRBV18
abundance: NA
d_gene: NA
j_gene: TRBJ2-5

CDR3nt: TGTGCCACCAGTGCGGGACAGGGGGCCTACGAGCAGTACTTC
CDR3aa: CATSAGQGAYEQYF
v_gene: TRBV24-1
abundance: NA
d_gene: TRBD1
j_gene: TRBJ2-7

CDR3nt: TGTGCCTGGAGTAAGGACAGGGGCTTTGAAGCTTTCTTT
CDR3aa: CAWSKDRGFEAFF
v_gene: TRBV30
abundance: few
d_gene: TRBD1
j_gene: TRBJ1-1

CDR3nt: TGCGCCAGCAGCCTCGGGGGGAGCTCCTACGAGCAGTACTTC
CDR3aa: CASSLGGSSYEQYF
v_gene: TRBV5-1
abundance: NA
d_gene: TRBD2
j_gene: TRBJ2-7

CDR3nt: TGCGCCAGCAGCCAAGTAGGGGCAGGATTTGGGTATGGCTACACCTTC
CDR3aa: CASSQVGAGFGYGYTF
v_gene: TRBV4-1
abundance: NA
d_gene: NA
j_gene: TRBJ1-2

CDR3nt: TGTGCCAGCAGCCAAGATGGGTTCCGAGGGCCTGAAGCTTTCTTT
CDR3aa: CASSQDGFRGPEAFF
v_gene: TRBV14
abundance: NA
d_gene: NA
j_gene: TRBJ1-1

CDR3nt: TGCAGCGCCATGGGACAGGGGGCAGACAATGAGCAGTTCTTC
CDR3aa: CSAMGQGADNEQFF
v_gene: TRBV29-1
abundance: NA
d_gene: TRBD1
j_gene: TRBJ2-1

CDR3nt: TGCAGTGCTAGAGTTCGAGAGACCCAGTACTTC
CDR3aa: CSARVRETQYF
v_gene: TRBV20-1
abundance: NA
d_gene: NA
j_gene: TRBJ2-5

CDR3nt: TGTGCCAGCAGCCCCGGGACAACAAGTGGGGATGAGCAGTTCTTC
CDR3aa: CASSPGTTSGDEQFF
v_gene: TRBV7-8
abundance: NA
d_gene: NA
j_gene: TRBJ2-1

CDR3nt: TGTGCCAGCAGCGTAGACGGGAGTCGAAATGAGCAGTTCTTC
CDR3aa: CASSVDGSRNEQFF
v_gene: TRBV9
abundance: NA
d_gene: NA
j_gene: TRBJ2-1

CDR3nt: TGTGCCAGCAGCCAAGAACGGGGGGGCTACACCTTC
CDR3aa: CASSQERGGYTF
v_gene: TRBV3-1/TRBV3-2
abundance: NA
d_gene: NA
j_gene: TRBJ1-2

CDR3nt: TGTGCCAGCAGCTTTAGCGGGGGGCATGAGCAGTTCTTC
CDR3aa: CASSFSGGHEQFF
v_gene: TRBV7-9
abundance: NA
d_gene: TRBD2
j_gene: TRBJ2-1